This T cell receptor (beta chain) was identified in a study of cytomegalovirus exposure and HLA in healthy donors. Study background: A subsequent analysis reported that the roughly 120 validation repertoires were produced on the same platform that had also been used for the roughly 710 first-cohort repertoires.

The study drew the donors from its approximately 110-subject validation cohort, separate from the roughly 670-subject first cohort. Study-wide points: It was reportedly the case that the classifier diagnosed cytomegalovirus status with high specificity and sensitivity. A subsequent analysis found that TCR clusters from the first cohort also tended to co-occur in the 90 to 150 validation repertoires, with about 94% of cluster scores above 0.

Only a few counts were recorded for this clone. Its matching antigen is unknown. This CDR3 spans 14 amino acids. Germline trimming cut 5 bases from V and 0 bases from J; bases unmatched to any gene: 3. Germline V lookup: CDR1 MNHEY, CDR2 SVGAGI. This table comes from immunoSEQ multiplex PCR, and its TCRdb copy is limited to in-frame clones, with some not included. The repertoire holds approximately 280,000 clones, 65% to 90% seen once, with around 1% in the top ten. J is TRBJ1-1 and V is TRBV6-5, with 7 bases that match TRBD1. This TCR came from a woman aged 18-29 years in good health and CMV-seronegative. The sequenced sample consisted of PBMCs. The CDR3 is CASSTGDMNTEAFF. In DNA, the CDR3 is TGTGCCAGCAGTACAGGGGATATGAACACTGAAGCTTTCTTT.